The present T cell receptor (beta chain) was sequenced within a study of T cells in women clearing cervical HPV infection. A word on this clone: The read halts 3 residues ahead of the CDR3 end, with the missing end drawn from the germline J gene.

Germline V gene data show CDR1 as SGHTA and CDR2 as FQGNSA. The CDR3 sequence is 15 residues long. Prevalent HPV16 infections were excluded; only incident single HPV16 infections included. Clones were sequenced by immunoSEQ multiplex PCR, and TCRdb holds only the in-frame ones, with some missing. Its table records more than 20,000 clones. The specimen sequenced was blood buffy coat. The TCR comes from a woman between 18 and 70 years old with a cervical HPV16 infection that either progressed to CIN3+ or cleared (not recorded which). The chain joins TRBV7-2 to TRBJ1-2; D may be TRBD1 (6 bases). The part of the CDR3 DNA that was read is TGTGCCAGCAGCCCGACAGGCCTGACCCCCTACGAC. Amino acids: CASSPTGLTPYD. The full-length CDR3 reads as CASSPTGLTPYDYTF.